A single T cell receptor (beta chain) is shown here with its context. No antigen is known for it. This sample is part of a study of siplizumab effects on memory and regulatory T cells. Produced via immunoSEQ multiplex PCR; TCRdb's table is partial and in-frame only. The table records 100,000 to 120,000 clones, approximately 92% of them present only once. The study, taken as a whole, reports: Unstimulated naive T cells seemed to show more diversity than memory cells did, and they also seemed to be among the major contributors to the alloresponse. Where siplizumab was present, mappable alloreactive CD4+ clones averaged almost 70% Treg-derived, compared with less than 35% in controls. Proliferating Tregs' suppressive function in siplizumab cultures went unconfirmed.

The CDR3 covers 15 residues. Per germline, CDR1 SNHLY and CDR2 FYNNEI. Trimming shortened V by 6 bases and J by 5 bases, and 17 bases separated the two germline ends. The source material was CD4+ T cells sorted from blood. The receptor was derived from a human donor in good health. The chain carries TRBV2 and TRBJ1-3, with a weak D call TRBD1 (5 bases). As DNA, the CDR3 is TGTGCCAGCAGCCGTATTGACAGTGCCCGAAACACCATATATTTT. Translating gives CASSRIDSARNTIYF.